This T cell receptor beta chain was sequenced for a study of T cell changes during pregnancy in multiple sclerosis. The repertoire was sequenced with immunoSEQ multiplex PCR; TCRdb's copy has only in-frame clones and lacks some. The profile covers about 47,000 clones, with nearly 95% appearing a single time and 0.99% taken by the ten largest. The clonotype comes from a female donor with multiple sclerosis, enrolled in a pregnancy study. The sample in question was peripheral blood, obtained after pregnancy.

CDR3 DNA: TGTGCCCGGGGGGGAGGGTTCTACACCTTC. Translating gives CARGGGFYTF. The chain joins TRBV30 to TRBJ1-2, with D maybe TRBD1 (5 bases). V was trimmed by 8 bases and J by 10 bases, leaving 14 bases between them. The germline CDR1 and CDR2 sequences are GTSNPN and SVGIG (reference sequence). This CDR3 region has 10 residues.